Below are 10 T cell receptor beta chains sequenced from a single sample in a study of CD8 T cells in ankylosing spondylitis (dated by TCRdb to about 2017). Library method: 5' RACE. The listed sequencing device is Illumina HiSeq 2500. TCRdb trimmed the raw reads at Q25, called clones with MiXCR and kept productive beta chains. Rows merge per CDR3 protein into single entries with the most common DNA and genes. Within this sample are about 42,000 distinct CDR3 sequences, with approximately 3.6% of them counted one time only. Approximately 4% of the sample is held by the ten biggest clonotypes. Specimen: blood, either unsorted or a sorted T cell fraction (not recorded which). These receptors came from a female donor with ankylosing spondylitis or in good health (not recorded which).

This clonotype was counted ten times or more. The V and J genes are TRBV4-3 and TRBJ2-3; the match to TRBD2 covers 11 bases. Germline CDR1 reads LGHNA; CDR2 reads YSLEER. The CDR3 length is 16 residues. The trim removed 0 bases at V and 6 bases at J, leaving 5 bases unmatched. The CDR3 sequence: CASSQDSGGAGDTQYF. The CDR3 bases are TGCGCCAGCAGCCAAGATAGCGGGGGGGCAGGCGATACGCAGTATTTT.

This clonotype was seen many times. V usage is TRBV9 and J usage is TRBJ2-5; D not certain. Trimming cost V 2 bases and J 3 bases, with 8 bases left between them. Germline assignment: CDR1 SGDLS and CDR2 YYNGEE. This CDR3 is built from 13 residues. CDR3 amino acids: CASSVGQEETQYF. The CDR3 region has the DNA TGTGCCAGCAGCGTGGGCCAGGAAGAGACCCAGTACTTC.

This clonotype showed up many times. The chain has TRBV9 and TRBJ2-1; 12 nucleotides line up with TRBD2. Germline V lookup: CDR1 SGDLS, CDR2 YYNGEE. The J segment lost 9 bases and the V segment lost 0 bases, leaving 4 bases of the junction unmatched. The CDR3 is made up of 15 amino acids. The CDR3 region is CASSVASGGASEQFF. CDR3 in DNA: TGTGCCAGCAGCGTAGCTAGCGGGGGGGCCAGTGAGCAGTTCTTC.

This clonotype was seen at least ten times. The chain carries TRBV9 and TRBJ1-4; D unresolved. The V gene lost 2 bases and the J gene lost 2 bases, with 16 bases spanning the gap. The CDR3 is 17 residues long. Germline V gives CDR1 SGDLS, CDR2 YYNGEE. The CDR3 region is CASSVYGSSDTNEKLFF. The CDR3 DNA is TGTGCCAGCAGCGTCTACGGATCATCGGACACTAATGAAAAACTGTTTTTT.

This clonotype was seen many times. V and J are TRBV9 and TRBJ2-3; the D gene is possibly TRBD2 (6 bases). Deletions cut 3 bases from V and 4 bases from J, with 15 bases between. The CDR3 is 15 residues long. Germline values: CDR1 SGDLS, CDR2 YYNGEE. CDR3 DNA sequence: TGTGCCAGCAGCGCCCGGGACTCACGTGCAGATACGCAGTATTTT. Amino acid sequence: CASSARDSRADTQYF.

This clonotype showed up just a few times. The DNA is omitted, as the CDR3 cannot be located on it reliably, and the CDR3 follows TCRdb's listing. The gene calls are TRBV12-2 and TRBJ1-2; TRBD1 is taken as the D call from the table, unchecked against the DNA. TRBV12-2 is a listed pseudogene. From its first to its last residue, the CDR3 has 16 amino acids. This CDR3 is CASRSVGTGNNYGYTF.

This clonotype was detected only a few times. The chain carries TRBV9 and TRBJ2-1; TRBD1 might be the D (5 bases). There are 15 residues in the CDR3. Trimming removed 3 bases at V and 6 bases at J, with 16 bases between. Germline CDR1 reads SGDLS; CDR2 reads YYNGEE. CDR3 coding DNA: TGTGCCAGCAGCGCCTCTAGGGGTAGGGGCAATGAGCAGTTCTTC. This sequence encodes CASSASRGRGNEQFF.

The table lists this clonotype with many counts. The chain carries TRBV9 and TRBJ2-5, with 8 bases identical to TRBD2. Germline-derived CDR1 and CDR2 are SGDLS and YYNGEE. The CDR3 loop spans 15 amino acids. The trim removed 3 bases at V and 7 bases at J, leaving 11 bases unmatched. In DNA form, the CDR3 reads TGTGCCAGCAGCGCCCGGGTAGCGGGGACGGGGACCCAGTACTTC. This encodes CASSARVAGTGTQYF. Full variable domain (rest looked up from reference TRBV9 and TRBJ2-5): DSGVTQTPKHLITATGQRVTLRCSPRSGDLSVYWYQQSLDQGLQFLIQYYNGEERAKGNILERFSAQQFPDLHSELNLSSLELGDSALYFCASSARVAGTGTQYFGPGTRLLVL.

This clonotype was seen at least ten times. The J gene is TRBJ1-1, the V gene TRBV9; D remains unclear. Trimming took 0 bases from V and 6 from J, leaving 9 bases between them. The V gene's germline CDR1 is SGDLS and CDR2 YYNGEE. The CDR3 is 13 residues long. The CDR3 reads CASSVGPRPEAFF. DNA for the CDR3: TGTGCCAGCAGCGTAGGGCCCAGGCCTGAAGCTTTCTTT.

This clonotype was picked up many times. The J gene is TRBJ2-1, the V gene TRBV9; TRBD1 matches at 7 bases. There are 16 residues in the CDR3. Germline loops: CDR1 SGDLS, CDR2 YYNGEE. The V segment lost 0 bases and the J segment 4 bases; nucleotides outside the gene matches: 7. The CDR3 sequence: CASSVVEGAVYNEQFF. For the CDR3, the DNA is TGTGCCAGCAGCGTAGTCGAGGGGGCCGTATACAATGAGCAGTTCTTC.